A selection of T cell receptor beta chains follows, all from one sample in a study of early T cells in non-severe SARS-CoV-2 infection. TCRdb itself ran the 5' RACE reads through MiXCR, one entry per CDR3 protein. The data contain approximately 44,000 distinct CDR3 sequences, 12% of them singletons. The specimen sequenced was whole blood. The receptors were sampled from an adult who was a healthcare worker with PCR-confirmed SARS-CoV-2 infection or an uninfected control (not recorded which). CDR3s leave out the opening cysteine and the closing phenylalanine or tryptophan.

v_gene,CDR3aa
TRBV11-2,ASSSHQGWNTEAF
TRBV6-2/TRBV6-3,ASVHGDEQY
TRBV7-2,ASSRGGSGYEQY
TRBV5-1,ASSPGRGRENEQF
TRBV3-1,ASSQVRGSTQY
TRBV28,ATGGGYNEQF
TRBV5-1,ASSFGTNGDEQY
TRBV11-2,ASSLDGESYEQY
TRBV7-2,ASSTNAGQPEAF
TRBV5-1,ASSQGLDRFYEQY
TRBV6-5,ASSYDRGSSPLH
TRBV6-2/TRBV6-3,ASTQPGETQY
TRBV15,ATSRVPTNTGELF
TRBV7-9,ASRRTPGHSYEQY
TRBV11-2,ASSLDPGTSELF
TRBV4-3,ASSPEGAGVSDEQF
TRBV7-9,ASSPNPGELF
TRBV2,ASKSTGGTYEQY
TRBV6-5,ASGSIDSYEQY
TRBV7-6,ASSLSTTTYEQY
TRBV7-2,ASSFGFSGTGELF
TRBV10-3,AISVAPSEGSHQETQY
TRBV10-3,AISGPTSGRYNEQF
TRBV28,ASGHYEQY
TRBV7-9,ASSLAGTSYEQY
TRBV7-8,ASSSDRGVPEAF
TRBV10-3,AISQSGRFDEKLF
TRBV18,ASSPRPDLNTIY
TRBV6-5,ASRTPGSTGAYNEQF
TRBV12-3/TRBV12-4,ASTTRGGYEQY
TRBV20-1,SARGTSGSKETQY
TRBV20-1,SAPNLRGFTEAF
TRBV12-3/TRBV12-4,ASSPSRGRDTEAF
TRBV11-2,ASSADPGDVQF
TRBV6-2/TRBV6-3,ASSYSRGTDTQY
TRBV5-6,ASSSDSYGYT
TRBV7-2,ASSTELFEQY
TRBV11-2,ASTSNANYGYT
TRBV20-1,SASRTGSYNSPLH